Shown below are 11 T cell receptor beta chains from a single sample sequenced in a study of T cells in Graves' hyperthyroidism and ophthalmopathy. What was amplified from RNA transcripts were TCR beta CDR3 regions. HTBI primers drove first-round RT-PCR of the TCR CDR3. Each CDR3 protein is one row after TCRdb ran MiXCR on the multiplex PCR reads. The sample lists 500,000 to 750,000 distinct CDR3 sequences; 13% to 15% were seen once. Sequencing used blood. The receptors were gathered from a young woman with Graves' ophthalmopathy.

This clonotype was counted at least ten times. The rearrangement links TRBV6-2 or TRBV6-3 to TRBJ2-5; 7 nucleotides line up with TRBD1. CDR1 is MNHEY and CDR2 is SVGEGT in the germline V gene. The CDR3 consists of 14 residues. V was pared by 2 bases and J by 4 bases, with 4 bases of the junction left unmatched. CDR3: CASSYPAGGETQYF. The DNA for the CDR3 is TGTGCCAGCAGTTACCCGGCAGGGGGAGAGACCCAGTACTTC.

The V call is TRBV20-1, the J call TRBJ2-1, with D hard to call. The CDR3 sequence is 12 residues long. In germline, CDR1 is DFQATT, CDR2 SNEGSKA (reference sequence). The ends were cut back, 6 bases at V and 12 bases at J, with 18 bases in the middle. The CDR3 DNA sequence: TGCAGTGCCATGGACCCCGCGGCTGGGCAGTTCTTC. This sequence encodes CSAMDPAAGQFF.

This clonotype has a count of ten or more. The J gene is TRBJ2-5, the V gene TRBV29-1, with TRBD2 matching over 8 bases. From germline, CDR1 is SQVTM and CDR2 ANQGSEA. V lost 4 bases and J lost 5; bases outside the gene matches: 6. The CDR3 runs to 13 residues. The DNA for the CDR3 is TGCAGCGTTGCCGGGAGGGCCTACGAGACCCAGTACTTC. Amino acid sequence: CSVAGRAYETQYF.

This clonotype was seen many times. CDR3: CASKLAGVTDTQYF. The CDR3 DNA sequence: TGTGCCAGCAAATTAGCGGGAGTAACAGATACGCAGTATTTT. V and J are TRBV28 and TRBJ2-3, with 9 bases matching TRBD2. The CDR3 is 14 amino acids. V lost 7 bases to trimming and J lost 3 bases; unmatched junction nucleotides: 5. Germline V lookup: CDR1 MDHEN, CDR2 SYDVKM.

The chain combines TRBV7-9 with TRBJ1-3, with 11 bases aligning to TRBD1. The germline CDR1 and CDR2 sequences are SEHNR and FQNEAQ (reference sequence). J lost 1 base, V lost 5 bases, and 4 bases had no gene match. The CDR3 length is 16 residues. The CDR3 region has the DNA TGTGCCAGCAGCGCGGACAGGGGGCCTTCTGGAAACACCATATATTTT. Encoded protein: CASSADRGPSGNTIYF.

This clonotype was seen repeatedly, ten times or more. The CDR3 sequence is CASSWSGQGYEQFF. The CDR3 bases are TGTGCCAGCAGTTGGTCGGGACAGGGGTATGAGCAGTTCTTC. The chain is built from TRBV6-2 or TRBV6-3 and TRBJ2-1; 10 bases line up with TRBD1. After removal of 4 bases from V and 8 bases from J, the junction contained 5 bases not matched to a gene. CDR1 MNHEY and CDR2 SVGEGT come from the germline V gene. This CDR3 has 14 residues.

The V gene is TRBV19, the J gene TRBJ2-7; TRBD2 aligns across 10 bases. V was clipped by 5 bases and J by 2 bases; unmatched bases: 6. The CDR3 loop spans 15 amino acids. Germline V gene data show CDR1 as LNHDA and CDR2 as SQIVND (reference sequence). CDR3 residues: CASSSLAGAPYEQYF. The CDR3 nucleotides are TGTGCCAGTAGTTCCCTAGCGGGAGCACCCTACGAGCAGTACTTC.

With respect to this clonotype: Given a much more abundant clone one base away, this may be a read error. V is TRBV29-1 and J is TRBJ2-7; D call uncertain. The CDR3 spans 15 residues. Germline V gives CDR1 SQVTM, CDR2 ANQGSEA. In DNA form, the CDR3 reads TGCAGCGCCGTGGGTCGGCGATCTGGATATAACGAGCAGCACTTC. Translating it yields CSAVGRRSGYNEQHF.

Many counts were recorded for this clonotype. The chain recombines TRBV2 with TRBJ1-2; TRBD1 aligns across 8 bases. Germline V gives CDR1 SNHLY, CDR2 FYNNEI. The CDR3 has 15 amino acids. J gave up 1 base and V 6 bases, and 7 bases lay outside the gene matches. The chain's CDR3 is CASRMSTGVNYGYTF. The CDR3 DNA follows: TGTGCCAGCAGGATGTCGACAGGGGTTAACTATGGCTACACCTTC. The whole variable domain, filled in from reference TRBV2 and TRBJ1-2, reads EPEVTQTPSHQVTQMGQEVILRCVPISNHLYFYWYRQILGQKVEFLVSFYNNEISEKSEIFDDQFSVERPDGSNFTLKIRSTKLEDSAMYFCASRMSTGVNYGYTFGSGTRLTVV.

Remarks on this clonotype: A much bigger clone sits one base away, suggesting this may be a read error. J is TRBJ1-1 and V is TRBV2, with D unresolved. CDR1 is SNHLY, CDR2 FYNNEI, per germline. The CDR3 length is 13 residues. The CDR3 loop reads CASKGPANTKAFF. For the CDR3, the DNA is TGTGCCAGCAAAGGACCCGCAAACACTAAAGCTTTCTTT. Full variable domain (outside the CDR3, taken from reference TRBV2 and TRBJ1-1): EPEVTQTPSHQVTQMGQEVILRCVPISNHLYFYWYRQILGQKVEFLVSFYNNEISEKSEIFDDQFSVERPDGSNFTLKIRSTKLEDSAMYFCASKGPANTKAFFGQGTRLTVV.

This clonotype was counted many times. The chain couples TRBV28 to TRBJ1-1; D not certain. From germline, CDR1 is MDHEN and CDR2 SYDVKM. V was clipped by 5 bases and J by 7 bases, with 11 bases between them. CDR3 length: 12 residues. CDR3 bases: TGTGCCAGCAGTGCCCGGCCCGGTGAAGCTTTCTTT. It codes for CASSARPGEAFF.